This entry features one T cell receptor (beta chain) sequence. This clonotype was seen repeatedly, ten times or more. It has no known antigen specificity. Nothing much larger sits one base from this clone, and base qualities are not available. This record comes from a study of CD8 T cells in ankylosing spondylitis (dated by TCRdb to about 2017). Regarding the research as a whole: To find TCR variants linked to disease, the study profiled T cell receptor beta repertoires in ankylosing spondylitis patients and healthy donors. Peripheral blood was sampled, and synovial fluid was additionally collected from ankylosing spondylitis patients. In total, the full study cohort was made up of 110 or so healthy donors and 25 or so ankylosing spondylitis patients. Broader findings and caveats from the paper: Some of the motif variants had been reported before in the synovial fluid and blood of reactive arthritis patients, a finding that suggests common disease-initiation mechanisms. A CD8+ phenotype was shown by the disease-linked clones, which were found at relatively low frequencies in peripheral blood. The disease-linked clones were reported as significantly enriched in matched synovial fluid samples from ankylosing spondylitis patients. A TCR beta motif of 7 or 8 highly homologous amino acid variants appeared characteristic of blood from ankylosing spondylitis patients.

Sequencing used an Illumina HiSeq 2500. TCR beta libraries were prepared by quantitative 5'-RACE with molecular barcodes. On the authors' methods: A new computational method, built on a probabilistic model of VDJ rearrangement, was used to identify disease-linked TCR variants. The public reads were reprocessed in TCRdb via fastp at Q25 and MiXCR, keeping in-frame beta chains. Rows with a matching CDR3 protein are joined into one entry that keeps the most common DNA and genes. TCRdb, rather than the study authors, made the V and J calls. The sample table records 200,000 or so distinct CDR3 sequences; over 10% of these occur just once. The ten largest clones capture approximately 11% of the sample. The junction carries 12 bases between V and J, which are trimmed by 5 bases and 8 bases respectively. From cysteine to phenylalanine, the CDR3 is 13 amino acids long. Only the CDR3 DNA is retained, 39 bases long and in frame from the first base.

Input material: blood, either unsorted or a sorted T cell fraction (not recorded which). The chain is encoded by TRBV12-3 or TRBV12-4 joined to TRBJ2-2, with TRBD2 perhaps the D gene, on 5 matching bases. This sequence originates from a female donor with ankylosing spondylitis or in good health (not recorded which). The DNA sequence follows: TGTGCCAGCAGTCTACGAATAGCGGGGGAGCTGTTTTTT. Translated, it reads CASSLRIAGELFF.